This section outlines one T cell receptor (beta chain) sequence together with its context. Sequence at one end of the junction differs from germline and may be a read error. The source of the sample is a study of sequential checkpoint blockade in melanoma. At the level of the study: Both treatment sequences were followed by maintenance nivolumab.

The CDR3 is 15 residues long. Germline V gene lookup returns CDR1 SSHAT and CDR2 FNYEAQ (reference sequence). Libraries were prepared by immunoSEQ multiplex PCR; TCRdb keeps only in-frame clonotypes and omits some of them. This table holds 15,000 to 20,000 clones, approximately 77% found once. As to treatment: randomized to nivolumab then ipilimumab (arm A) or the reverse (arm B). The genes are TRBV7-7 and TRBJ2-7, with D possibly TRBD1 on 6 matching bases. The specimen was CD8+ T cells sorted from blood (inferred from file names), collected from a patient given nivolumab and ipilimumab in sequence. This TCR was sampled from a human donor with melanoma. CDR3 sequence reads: CASSPGQGYGSEQYF. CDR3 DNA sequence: TGTGCTAGCAGCCCCGGTCAGGGGTACGGTAGCGAGCAGTACTTC.